Shown below are 4 T cell receptor beta chains from a single sample sequenced in a study of shared clonotypes between healthy human individuals. Some clones are missing from TCRdb's copy, which holds only in-frame ones; the method was immunoSEQ multiplex PCR. Altogether a few million clones are present, about 94% being singletons, with the ten largest covering less than 0.15%. Sequencing was carried out using naive CD4+ T cells sorted from blood. Noted subset: CD45RA+ positively selected. The receptor source for this set is a man aged 18-30 years in good health.

The chain recombines TRBV7-9 with TRBJ2-1; D assignment may be TRBD1 or TRBD2 (5 bases each). V lost 1 base and J 5 bases, leaving 12 bases between the germline ends. CDR1 and CDR2 (germline): SEHNR, FQNEAQ (reference sequence). The CDR3 has 15 residues. CDR3 nucleotide sequence: TGTGCCAGCAGCTTAGACGGGGCAGCTCACAATGAGCAGTTCTTC. Protein product: CASSLDGAAHNEQFF.

Only one count was recorded for this clone. The identical CDR3 is also encoded by other nucleotide sequences in the sample. J is TRBJ2-2 and V is TRBV5-1; D unresolved. CDR3 size: 15 residues. Per the germline V gene, CDR1 is SGHRS and CDR2 is YFSETQ. The V end lost 0 bases, the J end lost 0 bases, and 6 bases lay between the germline ends. The CDR3 DNA is TGCGCCAGCAGCTTGGCGGCCTCGAACACCGGGGAGCTGTTTTTT. Translation gives CASSLAASNTGELFF. Looking up the rest from reference TRBV5-1 and TRBJ2-2 gives the full variable domain: KAGVTQTPRYLIKTRGQQVTLSCSPISGHRSVSWYQQTPGQGLQFLFEYFSETQRNKGNFPGRFSGRQFSNSRSEMNVSTLELGDSALYLCASSLAASNTGELFFGEGSRLTVL.

The chain is built from TRBV9 and TRBJ2-2; D is uncertain. There are 13 residues in the CDR3. Trimming took 4 bases from V and 2 from J, leaving 6 bases between them. Germline V gene data show CDR1 as SGDLS and CDR2 as YYNGEE. CDR3: CASSQQNTGELFF. The CDR3 coding sequence is TGTGCCAGCAGCCAACAAAACACCGGGGAGCTGTTTTTT.

The chain is built from TRBV10-3 and TRBJ2-2; 7 bases fit TRBD2. CDR1 is ENHRY, CDR2 SYGVKD, per germline. The CDR3 totals 15 residues. Trimming took 7 bases from V and 3 from J; bases not matched to a gene: 8. The CDR3 protein is CAIKGGDMYTGELFF. The CDR3 nucleotides are TGTGCCATCAAGGGAGGGGATATGTACACCGGGGAGCTGTTTTTT.